The 22 T cell receptor beta chains in this list originate from one sample, sequenced in a study of identical twins. TCRdb redid the calling of the 5' RACE reads with MiXCR, one entry per CDR3 protein. The data show approximately 700,000 distinct CDR3 sequences, roughly 18% seen once. The same data also contributed to another study, on T cells expressing NK-cell markers.

The sample taken for sequencing was PBMCs. The receptors were gathered from a young woman in good health.

The chain has TRBV11-2 and TRBJ2-3, with D possibly TRBD2 on 6 matching bases. The CDR3 spans 14 residues. V lost 0 bases, J lost 10 bases, and 14 bases lay in between. From germline, CDR1 is SGHAT and CDR2 FQNNGV. As DNA, the CDR3 is TGTGCCAGCAGCTTAGAGGGAAGTGGACTATCGCAGTATTTT. Translation gives CASSLEGSGLSQYF.

This chain links TRBV10-3 with TRBJ2-2; D might be TRBD2 (6 bases). Germline assignment: CDR1 ENHRY and CDR2 SYGVKD. The CDR3 is made up of 15 amino acids. The V end lost 8 bases, the J end lost 1 base, and 14 bases lay between the germline ends. In nucleotides, the CDR3 is TGTGCCATCGGGTCGGGACTTGGGAACACCGGGGAGCTGTTTTTT. Translating gives CAIGSGLGNTGELFF.

The chain has TRBV30 and TRBJ2-1; perhaps TRBD1 as D (6 bases). Germline V gene sequence: CDR1 GTSNPN, CDR2 SVGIG (reference sequence). CDR3 length: 15 residues. Trimming took 3 bases from V and 5 from J, leaving 17 bases between them. CDR3: CAWSLTRDTHNEQFF. CDR3 DNA: TGTGCCTGGAGCCTCACCCGGGACACCCACAATGAGCAGTTCTTC. Supplemented by reference TRBV30 and TRBJ2-1, the full variable domain reads SQTIHQWPATLVQPVGSPLSLECTVEGTSNPNLYWYRQAAGRGLQLLFYSVGIGQISSEVPQNLSASRPQDRQFILSSKKLLLSDSGFYLCAWSLTRDTHNEQFFGPGTRLTVL.

V gene TRBV11-2 combines with J gene TRBJ2-7; a possible D gene is TRBD1 (5 bases). The V end was cut by 5 bases, the J end by 2 bases, with 19 bases between. CDR3 size: 16 residues. Germline V CDR1 and CDR2: SGHAT, FQNNGV. The CDR3 loop is CASSEAWAGSPYEQYF. The CDR3 DNA follows: TGTGCCAGCAGCGAGGCCTGGGCAGGGTCCCCCTACGAGCAGTACTTC.

The V gene is TRBV10-3, the J gene TRBJ2-1; weak D call: TRBD2 (6 bases). Trimming took 6 bases from V and 5 from J, leaving 14 bases between them. CDR1 and CDR2 from the germline V gene are ENHRY and SYGVKD. This CDR3 has 14 amino acids. The chain's CDR3 is CAISAGLPNNEQFF. The CDR3 DNA is TGTGCCATCAGCGCTGGACTACCTAACAATGAGCAGTTCTTC.

This clonotype has more than one count but fewer than ten. V is TRBV12-3 or TRBV12-4 and J is TRBJ2-1; the D gene is possibly TRBD1 (6 bases). This CDR3 is 16 amino acids long. The ends were cut back, 5 bases at V and 7 bases at J, with 21 bases in the middle. CDR3 bases: TGTGCCAGCAGTCCCGGTATGGGTCTGGGGACAAATGAGCAGTTCTTC. It yields the protein CASSPGMGLGTNEQFF.

This chain links TRBV2 with TRBJ2-1; TRBD2 matches 12 bases. Germline CDR1 is SNHLY and CDR2 is FYNNEI. Unmatched junction bases numbered 10, after V lost 4 bases and J lost 0 bases. The CDR3 has 19 residues. The CDR3 DNA reads TGTGCCAGCAGTGCTGCCGGACTAGCGGGGCCCAGCTCCTACAATGAGCAGTTCTTC. This gives the protein CASSAAGLAGPSSYNEQFF.

The rearrangement uses TRBV5-6 and TRBJ2-3, with no clear D. The germline gives CDR1 SGHDT, CDR2 YYEEEE. The CDR3 spans 13 residues. Between the trimmed V and J ends, which lost 7 bases and 2 bases, there was a span of 11 bases. CDR3 nucleotides: TGTGCCAGCTTCTTCGGCACCACAGATACGCAGTATTTT. Residues: CASFFGTTDTQYF.

The chain carries TRBV7-6 and TRBJ2-5; D assignment may be TRBD1 or TRBD2 (5 bases each). V was shortened by 7 bases and J by 9 bases, with 24 bases between the two germline ends. CDR1 and CDR2 from the germline V gene are SGHVS and FNYEAQ. The CDR3 covers 15 residues. The CDR3 DNA is TGTGCCAGCACCCCGGACATAGGGGTGCGGGCGGCCCAGTACTTC. Amino acids: CASTPDIGVRAAQYF. Full variable domain (missing parts from reference TRBV7-6 and TRBJ2-5): GAGVSQSPRYKVTKRGQDVALRCDPISGHVSLYWYRQALGQGPEFLTYFNYEAQQDKSGLPNDRFSAERPEGSISTLTIQRTEQRDSAMYRCASTPDIGVRAAQYFGPGTRLLVL.

A few counts support this clonotype. The CDR3: CSVEGVGDQETQYF. In nucleotides, the CDR3 is TGCAGCGTTGAGGGGGTCGGGGACCAAGAGACCCAGTACTTC. The chain carries TRBV29-1 and TRBJ2-5; D is possibly TRBD1 or TRBD2 (5 bases each). CDR1 is SQVTM and CDR2 is ANQGSEA in the germline V gene. V lost 3 bases and J 0 bases, leaving 11 bases between the germline ends. The CDR3 is made up of 14 amino acids. The full variable domain, in which reference TRBV29-1 and TRBJ2-5 provide the parts outside the CDR3, is SAVISQKPSRDICQRGTSLTIQCQVDSQVTMMFWYRQQPGQSLTLIATANQGSEATYESGFVIDKFPISRPNLTFSTLTVSNMSPEDSSIYLCSVEGVGDQETQYFGPGTRLLVL.

This chain joins TRBV7-2 and TRBJ2-7; TRBD2 matches at 13 bases. Losses at the gene ends were 6 bases for V and 4 bases for J; bases not matched to a gene: 12. The CDR3 is 17 residues long. The germline gives CDR1 SGHTA, CDR2 FQGNSA. DNA for the CDR3: TGTGCCAGCAGTCCCCTAAAGGGACTAGCGGGATCATACGAGCAGTACTTC. Translated, it gives CASSPLKGLAGSYEQYF.

This rearrangement joins TRBV7-9 to TRBJ1-1; maybe TRBD1 (5 bases). Germline-derived CDR1 and CDR2 are SEHNR and FQNEAQ (reference sequence). The length of the CDR3 is 16 residues. Deletions cut 2 bases from V and 3 bases from J, with 16 bases between. CDR3: CASSLIPTGTDTEAFF. DNA for the CDR3: TGTGCCAGCAGCTTAATCCCCACGGGGACGGACACTGAAGCTTTCTTT.

This sequence joins TRBV6-5 and TRBJ2-7; TRBD1 matches at 7 bases. The CDR3 is made up of 14 amino acids. Germline V CDR1 and CDR2: MNHEY, SVGAGI. Trimming at V came to 3 bases and at J to 3 bases, leaving 5 bases not matched to a gene. CDR3 in amino acids: CASSYRRTGYEQYF. CDR3 nucleotides: TGTGCCAGCAGTTATCGGCGGACAGGCTACGAGCAGTACTTC.

CDR3 residues: CASALATGVDQETQYF. The CDR3 DNA is TGTGCTAGTGCCTTAGCTACAGGTGTCGACCAAGAGACCCAGTACTTC. The rearrangement uses TRBV12-5 and TRBJ2-5; weak D call: TRBD1 (5 bases). Germline values: CDR1 LGHNT, CDR2 FRNRAP. Trimming pared 7 bases from V and 0 bases from J, leaving 18 bases between. The CDR3 consists of 16 residues.

This clonotype was observed a few times. The V call is TRBV27, the J call TRBJ2-7; 7 bases are a match to TRBD1. Germline assignment: CDR1 MNHEY and CDR2 SMNVEV (reference sequence). The ends lost 3 bases at V and 7 bases at J; junction bases unmatched: 15. This CDR3 has 16 amino acids. The CDR3: CASSLSPQLTGLEQYF. The CDR3 DNA reads as TGTGCCAGCAGTTTGTCCCCGCAACTGACAGGGCTGGAGCAGTACTTC.

This chain uses TRBV20-1 with TRBJ2-2; 7 nucleotides agree with TRBD2. V gave up 5 bases and J gave up 7 bases; unmatched junction bases: 7. The germline CDR1 and CDR2 sequences are DFQATT and SNEGSKA (reference sequence). This CDR3 contains 13 residues. Written as DNA, the CDR3 is TGCAGTGCTGGGAGGGCCTTGGTCGGGGAGCTGTTTTTT. This encodes CSAGRALVGELFF.

This clonotype was recorded a few times. The chain carries TRBV5-6 and TRBJ2-7, with D possibly TRBD2 on 6 matching bases. This CDR3 is built from 15 residues. Trimming cost V 2 bases and J 7 bases, with 19 bases left between them. Germline V CDR1 and CDR2: SGHDT, YYEEEE. CDR3 residues: CASSFLGRAGWEQYF. The CDR3 bases are TGTGCCAGCAGCTTTCTGGGCAGGGCGGGATGGGAGCAGTACTTC.

The chain links TRBV6-2 or TRBV6-3 to TRBJ2-7; TRBD1 matches at 9 bases. The CDR3 extends over 15 amino acids. Germline values: CDR1 MNHEY, CDR2 SVGEGT. V gave up 8 bases and J gave up 0 bases; unmatched junction bases: 8. This CDR3 is CASGDGTGISYEQYF. CDR3 in DNA: TGTGCCAGCGGGGACGGGACAGGGATCTCCTACGAGCAGTACTTC.

This clonotype was observed a few times. CDR3: CSAYGGAGELFF. The CDR3 region has the DNA TGCAGTGCCTACGGGGGGGCCGGGGAGCTGTTTTTT. V and J are TRBV20-1 and TRBJ2-2; 8 bases fit TRBD2. V gave up 6 bases and J gave up 6 bases; unmatched junction bases: 3. Germline V gene data show CDR1 as DFQATT and CDR2 as SNEGSKA (reference sequence). This CDR3 has 12 residues.

This clonotype was recorded a few times. V is TRBV6-5 and J is TRBJ2-7, with D unclear. Germline-derived CDR1 and CDR2 are MNHEY and SVGAGI. The CDR3 is 9 amino acids. Trimming cost V 10 bases and J 9 bases, with 10 bases left between them. CDR3 sequence: CAKSSGQYF. The CDR3 bases are TGTGCCAAGTCCTCGGGGCAGTACTTC.

The chain joins TRBV7-2 to TRBJ2-2; 7 bases are a match to TRBD2. The V segment lost 1 base and the J segment 7 bases; nucleotides outside the gene matches: 6. Germline lookup yields CDR1 SGHTA and CDR2 FQGNSA. The CDR3 spans 15 residues. The CDR3 DNA follows: TGTGCCAGCAGCTTAGACGGGAGGCTCTACGGGGAGCTGTTTTTT. Its protein product is CASSLDGRLYGELFF. The full variable domain, with the rest looked up from reference TRBV7-2 and TRBJ2-2, is GAGVSQSPSNKVTEKGKDVELRCDPISGHTALYWYRQSLGQGLEFLIYFQGNSAPDKSGLPSDRFSAERTGGSVSTLTIQRTQQEDSAVYLCASSLDGRLYGELFFGEGSRLTVL.

The chain couples TRBV5-1 to TRBJ2-2; D remains unclear. Germline V gene data show CDR1 as SGHRS and CDR2 as YFSETQ. Trimming shortened V by 3 bases and J by 0 bases, and 15 bases separated the two germline ends. The CDR3 totals 17 residues. CDR3 nucleotides: TGCGCCAGCAGCTCGTCAACCGACCCCGCGAACACCGGGGAGCTGTTTTTT. It is translated as CASSSSTDPANTGELFF.